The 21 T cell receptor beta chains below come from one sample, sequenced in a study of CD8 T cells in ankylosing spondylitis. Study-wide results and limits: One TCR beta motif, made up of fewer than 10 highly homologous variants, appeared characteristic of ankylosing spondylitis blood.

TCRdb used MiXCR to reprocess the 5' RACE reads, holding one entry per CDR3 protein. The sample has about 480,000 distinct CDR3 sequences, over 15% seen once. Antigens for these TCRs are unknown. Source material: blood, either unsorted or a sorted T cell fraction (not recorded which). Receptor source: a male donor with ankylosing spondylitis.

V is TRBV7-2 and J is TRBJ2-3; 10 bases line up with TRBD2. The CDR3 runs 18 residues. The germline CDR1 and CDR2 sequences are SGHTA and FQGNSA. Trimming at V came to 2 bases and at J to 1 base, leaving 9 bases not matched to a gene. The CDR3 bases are TGTGCCAGCAGCTTATGGCTAGCGGGAGATTTGGGCACAGATACGCAGTATTTT. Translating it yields CASSLWLAGDLGTDTQYF.

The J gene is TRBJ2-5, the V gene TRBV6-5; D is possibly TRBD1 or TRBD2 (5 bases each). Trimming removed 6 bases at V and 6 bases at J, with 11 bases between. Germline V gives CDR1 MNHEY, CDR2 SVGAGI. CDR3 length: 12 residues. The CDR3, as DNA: TGTGCCAGCAGGGGGGACGCGCAGACCCAGTACTTC. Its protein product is CASRGDAQTQYF.

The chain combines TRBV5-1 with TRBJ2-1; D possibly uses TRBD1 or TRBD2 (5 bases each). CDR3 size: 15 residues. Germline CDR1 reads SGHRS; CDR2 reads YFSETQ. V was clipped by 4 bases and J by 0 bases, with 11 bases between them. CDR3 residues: CASSRGRDSYNEQFF. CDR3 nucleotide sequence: TGCGCCAGCAGCCGGGGACGGGACTCCTACAATGAGCAGTTCTTC.

The CDR3 sequence is CASGPQETQYF. DNA of the CDR3: TGTGCCAGTGGGCCCCAAGAGACCCAGTACTTC. The J gene is TRBJ2-5, the V gene TRBV19; D ambiguous. CDR1 LNHDA and CDR2 SQIVND come from the germline V gene (reference sequence). The CDR3 covers 11 residues. Trimming shortened V by 8 bases and J by 1 base, and 5 bases separated the two germline ends.

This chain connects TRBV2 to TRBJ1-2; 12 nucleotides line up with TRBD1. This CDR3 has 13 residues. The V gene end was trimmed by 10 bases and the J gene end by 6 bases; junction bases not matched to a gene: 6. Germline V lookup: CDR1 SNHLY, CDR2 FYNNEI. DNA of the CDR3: TGTGCCAAGAAGGGACAGGGGGCGAATGGCTACACCTTC. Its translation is CAKKGQGANGYTF.

CDR3 region: CASSGRTGVSYNEQFF. CDR3 sequence (DNA): TGTGCCAGCAGCGGGCGGACAGGGGTATCCTACAATGAGCAGTTCTTC. The V and J genes are TRBV11-3 and TRBJ2-1, with 9 bases identical to TRBD1. J was trimmed by 1 base and V by 5 bases; bases with no gene match: 6. The CDR3 loop spans 16 amino acids. CDR1 is SGHNT, CDR2 YENEEA, per germline.

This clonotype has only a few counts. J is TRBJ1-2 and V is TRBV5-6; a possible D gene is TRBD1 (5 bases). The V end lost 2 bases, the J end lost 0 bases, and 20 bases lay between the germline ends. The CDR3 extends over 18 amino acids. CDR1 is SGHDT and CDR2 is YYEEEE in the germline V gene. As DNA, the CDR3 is TGTGCCAGCAGCTTCAGGGCCGCGCGCTACACTGCTAACTATGGCTACACCTTC. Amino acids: CASSFRAARYTANYGYTF.

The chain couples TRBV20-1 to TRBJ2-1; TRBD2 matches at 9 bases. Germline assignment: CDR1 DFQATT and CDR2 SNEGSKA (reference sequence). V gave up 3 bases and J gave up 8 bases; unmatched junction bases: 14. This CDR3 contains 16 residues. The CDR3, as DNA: TGCAGTGCTAGGGGCAAGGGACTAGCTGGAATCGATGAGCAGTTCTTC. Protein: CSARGKGLAGIDEQFF.

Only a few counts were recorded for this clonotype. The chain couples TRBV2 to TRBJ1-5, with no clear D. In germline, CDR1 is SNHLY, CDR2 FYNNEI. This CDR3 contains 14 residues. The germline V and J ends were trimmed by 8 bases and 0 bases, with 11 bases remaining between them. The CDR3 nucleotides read TGTGCCAGCCTGGACGGGTATAGCAATCAGCCCCAGCATTTT. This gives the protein CASLDGYSNQPQHF.

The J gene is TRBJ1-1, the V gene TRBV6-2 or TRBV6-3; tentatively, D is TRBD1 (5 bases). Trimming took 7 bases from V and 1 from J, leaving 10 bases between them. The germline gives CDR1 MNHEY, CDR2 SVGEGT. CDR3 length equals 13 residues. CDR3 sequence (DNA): TGTGCCAGCAACCCCGACAGGAACACTGAAGCTTTCTTT. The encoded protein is CASNPDRNTEAFF.

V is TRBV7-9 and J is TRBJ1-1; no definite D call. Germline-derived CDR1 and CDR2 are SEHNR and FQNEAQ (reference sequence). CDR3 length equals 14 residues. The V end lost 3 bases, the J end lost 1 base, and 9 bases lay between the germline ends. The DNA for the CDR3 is TGTGCCAGCAGCTTGGGAAAAGGGAACACTGAAGCTTTCTTT. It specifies CASSLGKGNTEAFF.

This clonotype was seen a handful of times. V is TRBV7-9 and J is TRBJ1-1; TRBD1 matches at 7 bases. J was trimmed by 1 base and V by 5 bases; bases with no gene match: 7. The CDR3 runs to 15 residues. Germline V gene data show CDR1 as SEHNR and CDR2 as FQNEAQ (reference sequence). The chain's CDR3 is CASSDQQGWNTEAFF. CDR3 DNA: TGTGCCAGCAGCGATCAACAGGGGTGGAACACTGAAGCTTTCTTT.

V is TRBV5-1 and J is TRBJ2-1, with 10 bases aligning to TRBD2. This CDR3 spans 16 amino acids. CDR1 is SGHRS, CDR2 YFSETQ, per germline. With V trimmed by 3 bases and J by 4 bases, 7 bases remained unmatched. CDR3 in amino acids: CASSYTSGATYNEQFF. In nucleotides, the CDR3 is TGCGCCAGCAGCTACACTAGCGGGGCCACTTACAATGAGCAGTTCTTC. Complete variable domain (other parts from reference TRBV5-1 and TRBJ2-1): KAGVTQTPRYLIKTRGQQVTLSCSPISGHRSVSWYQQTPGQGLQFLFEYFSETQRNKGNFPGRFSGRQFSNSRSEMNVSTLELGDSALYLCASSYTSGATYNEQFFGPGTRLTVL.

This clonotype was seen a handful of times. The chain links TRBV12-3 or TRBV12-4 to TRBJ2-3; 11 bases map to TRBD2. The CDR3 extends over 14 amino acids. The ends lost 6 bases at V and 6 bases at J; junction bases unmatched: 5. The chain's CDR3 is CASRGLAGRDTQYF. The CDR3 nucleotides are TGTGCCAGCAGAGGACTAGCGGGTAGGGATACGCAGTATTTT.

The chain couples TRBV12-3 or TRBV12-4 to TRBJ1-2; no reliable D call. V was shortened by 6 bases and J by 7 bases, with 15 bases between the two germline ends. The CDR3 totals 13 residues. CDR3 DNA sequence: TGTGCCAGCAGCCCCTATGGAGTGAGTGGCTACACCTTC. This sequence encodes CASSPYGVSGYTF.

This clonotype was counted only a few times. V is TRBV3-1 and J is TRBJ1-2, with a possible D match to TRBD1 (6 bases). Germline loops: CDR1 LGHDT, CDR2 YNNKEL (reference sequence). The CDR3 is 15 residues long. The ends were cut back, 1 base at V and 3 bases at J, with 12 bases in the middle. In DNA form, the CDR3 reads TGTGCCAGCAGCCAAGCGGGCACAGGGTACTATGGCTACACCTTC. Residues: CASSQAGTGYYGYTF.

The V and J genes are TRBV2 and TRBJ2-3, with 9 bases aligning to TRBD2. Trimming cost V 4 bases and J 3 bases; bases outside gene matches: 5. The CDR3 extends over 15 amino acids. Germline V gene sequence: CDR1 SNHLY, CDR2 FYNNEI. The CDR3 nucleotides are TGTGCCAGCAGTGGAAATAGCGGGAGTACAGATACGCAGTATTTT. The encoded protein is CASSGNSGSTDTQYF.

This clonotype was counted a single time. CDR3 sequence: CSASGLAEGYNEQFF. The CDR3 DNA reads TGCAGTGCTAGCGGACTAGCTGAAGGCTACAATGAGCAGTTCTTC. This chain joins TRBV20-1 and TRBJ2-1, with 8 positions matching TRBD2. The CDR3 is made up of 15 amino acids. Germline CDR1 reads DFQATT; CDR2 reads SNEGSKA (reference sequence). Losses at the gene ends were 3 bases for V and 3 bases for J; bases not matched to a gene: 7.

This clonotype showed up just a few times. The CDR3 here is CASSLTSLERDTQYF. For the CDR3, the DNA is TGTGCCAGCAGTCTAACTAGCCTTGAGAGAGATACGCAGTATTTT. The gene calls are TRBV28 and TRBJ2-3; perhaps TRBD2 as D (6 bases). V was pared by 5 bases and J by 5 bases, with 17 bases between. CDR3 length equals 15 residues. CDR1 and CDR2 from the germline V gene are MDHEN and SYDVKM.

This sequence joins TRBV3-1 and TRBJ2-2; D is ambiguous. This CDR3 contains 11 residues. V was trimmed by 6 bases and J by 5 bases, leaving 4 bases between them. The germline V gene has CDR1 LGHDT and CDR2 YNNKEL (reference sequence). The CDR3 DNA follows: TGTGCCAGCAGGAAGACCGGGGAGCTGTTTTTT. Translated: CASRKTGELFF. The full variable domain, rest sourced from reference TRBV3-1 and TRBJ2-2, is DTAVSQTPKYLVTQMGNDKSIKCEQNLGHDTMYWYKQDSKKFLKIMFSYNNKELIINETVPNRFSPKSPDKAHLNLHINSLELGDSAVYFCASRKTGELFFGEGSRLTVL.

The DNA for the CDR3 is TGTGCCAGCAGCTTCGGGGGGGGACAGACCCAGTACTTC. Translated, it gives CASSFGGGQTQYF. The J gene is TRBJ2-5, the V gene TRBV7-3, with 8 bases that match TRBD2. This CDR3 is 13 amino acids long. The germline V gene has CDR1 SGHTA and CDR2 FQGTGA. V trimming: 3 bases; J trimming: 6 bases; junction bases outside the gene matches: 3. The complete variable domain, with remaining parts taken from reference TRBV7-3 and TRBJ2-5, reads GAGVSQTPSNKVTEKGKYVELRCDPISGHTALYWYRQSLGQGPEFLIYFQGTGAADDSGLPNDRFFAVRPEGSVSTLKIQRTERGDSAVYLCASSFGGGQTQYFGPGTRLLVL.